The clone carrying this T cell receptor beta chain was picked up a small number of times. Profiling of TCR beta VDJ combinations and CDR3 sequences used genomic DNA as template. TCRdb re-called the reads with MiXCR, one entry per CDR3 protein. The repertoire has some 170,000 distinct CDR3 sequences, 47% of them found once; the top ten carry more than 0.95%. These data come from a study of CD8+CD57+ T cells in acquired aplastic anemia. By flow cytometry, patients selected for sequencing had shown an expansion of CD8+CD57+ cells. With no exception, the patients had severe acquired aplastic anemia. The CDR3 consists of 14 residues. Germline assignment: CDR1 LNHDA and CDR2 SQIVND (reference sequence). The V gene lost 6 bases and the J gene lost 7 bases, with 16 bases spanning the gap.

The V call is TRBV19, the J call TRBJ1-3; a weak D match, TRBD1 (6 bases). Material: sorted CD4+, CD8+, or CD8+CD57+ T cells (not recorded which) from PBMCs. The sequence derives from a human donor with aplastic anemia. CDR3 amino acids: CASRQTGGANTIYF. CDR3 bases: TGTGCCAGTAGACAGACGGGGGGGGCGAACACCATATATTTT.